Listed below are T cell receptor beta chains from one sample, sequenced in a study of CD8+ T cells in alopecia areata. Clones were read by immunoSEQ multiplex PCR, and TCRdb kept only the in-frame ones, dropping some. Here the sample spans 110,000 or so clones, about three fifths being singletons. Material: CD8+ T cells sorted from blood, obtained at week 4, from a patient treated with tofacitinib. The receptor source for this set is a human donor with alopecia areata. The CDR3 runs from the conserved cysteine through the conserved F or W. A D gene is named only where the DNA matches it firmly. Clone size is not always given. Where it is, it says once, few, many or a class for expanded clones.

j_call,clone_size,v_call,d_call,cdr3_length,cdr3_nt,cdr3_aa
TRBJ2-7,-,TRBV30,-,13,TGTGCCTGGAGTGTAGACAGCTCCTACGAGCAGTACTTC,CAWSVDSSYEQYF
TRBJ1-1,-,TRBV6-6,-,13,TGTGCCAGCAGTTATACAGAGGACACTGAAGCTTTCTTT,CASSYTEDTEAFF
TRBJ1-2,-,TRBV30,-,15,TGTGCCTGGAGTGTACTCGGTCCGGGGGCCTATGGCTACACCTTC,CAWSVLGPGAYGYTF
TRBJ2-1,few,TRBV7-9,TRBD1,14,TGTGCCAGCAGCTTTGGCGCAGGGGGCAATGAGCAGTTCTTC,CASSFGAGGNEQFF
TRBJ2-7,once,TRBV15,-,18,TGTGCCACCAGCAGAGATGATACGGCGACGGCCGAGGGGTACGAGCAGTACTTC,CATSRDDTATAEGYEQYF
TRBJ2-3,-,TRBV29-1,-,15,TGCAGCGTTGAAAAGGGGACGGAAATCACAGATACGCAGTATTTT,CSVEKGTEITDTQYF
TRBJ1-2,-,TRBV28,-,15,TGTGCCAGCAGTCCGGTCGCGATTTTTAGCTATGGCTACACCTTC,CASSPVAIFSYGYTF
TRBJ1-2,-,TRBV28,-,11,TGTGCCAGCAGTCTGGGACATTTGGGCACCTTC,CASSLGHLGTF
TRBJ1-2,few,TRBV6-5,-,15,TGTGCCAGCAGTCCTTACCAGGAAACAGGGCCCGGCTACACCTTC,CASSPYQETGPGYTF
TRBJ2-1,-,TRBV29-1,TRBD1,18,TGCAGCGTTGAAGATCTTCGGGTGGACAGGGGAAATGTAAATGAGCAGTTCTTC,CSVEDLRVDRGNVNEQFF
TRBJ2-1,-,TRBV7-9,-,13,TGTGCCAGCAGCTTATGGGGATCTGATGAGCAGTTCTTC,CASSLWGSDEQFF
TRBJ2-3,-,TRBV5-4,-,12,TGTGCCAGCAGCCCGACGGCTGGTACGCAGTATTTT,CASSPTAGTQYF
TRBJ1-2,-,TRBV29-1,-,13,TGCAGCGTTGAAGAGTCTTGGAGGTATGGCTACACCTTC,CSVEESWRYGYTF
TRBJ2-3,-,TRBV9,-,15,TGTGCCAGCAGCGAGTCCTCGAGGGCCACAGATACGCAGTATTTT,CASSESSRATDTQYF
TRBJ1-6,-,TRBV15,TRBD1,15,TGTGCCACCAGCCTCGACAGGGCTTATAATTCACCCCTCCACTTT,CATSLDRAYNSPLHF
TRBJ2-1,-,TRBV30,TRBD2,16,TGTGCCTGGACTCTAGCGGGGGGCGGCACCCGCAATGAGCAGTTCTTC,CAWTLAGGGTRNEQFF
TRBJ2-3,-,TRBV30,-,15,TGTGCCTGGAGTGTCGGGGGCTCCCGCACAGATACGCAGTATTTT,CAWSVGGSRTDTQYF
TRBJ2-2,-,TRBV29-1,-,12,TGCAGCGTTGTCGGGGGCACCGGGGAGCTGTTTTTT,CSVVGGTGELFF
TRBJ2-2,-,TRBV4-1,TRBD2,18,TGCGCCAGCAGCCAAGAGAGCGCGGGGGGGCTGGACACCGGGGAGCTGTTTTTT,CASSQESAGGLDTGELFF
TRBJ2-5,few,TRBV29-1,-,13,TGCAGCGTCAAGGGAGGATATGGGGAGACCCAGTACTTC,CSVKGGYGETQYF
TRBJ2-1,once,TRBV30,-,13,TGTGCCTGGAGTGTACAGGCAGACAATGAGCAGTTCTTC,CAWSVQADNEQFF
TRBJ2-7,-,TRBV27,-,9,TGTGCCAGCTCCTACGAGCAGTACTTC,CASSYEQYF
TRBJ1-2,-,TRBV30,-,12,TGTGCCTCCCAAGGGGACGAGAATGGCTACACCTTC,CASQGDENGYTF
TRBJ2-5,-,TRBV6-5,TRBD2,12,TGTGCCAGCAGAGGTAGCGGGGGTACCCAGTACTTC,CASRGSGGTQYF
TRBJ1-1,-,TRBV28,-,13,TGTGCCAGCAGTTTGGACTCGACCACTGAAGCTTTCTTT,CASSLDSTTEAFF
TRBJ2-2,-,TRBV15,-,17,TGTGCCACCAGCAGAGATACCCCGCAGAGGGTAGCCGGGGAGCTGTTTTTT,CATSRDTPQRVAGELFF
TRBJ2-7,-,TRBV5-6,-,13,TGTGCCAGCAGCTTGGGAGGAGGACTGGAGCAGTACTTC,CASSLGGGLEQYF
TRBJ2-7,-,TRBV15,TRBD1,16,TGTGCCACCAGCAGAGCCCCGCGACAGGGGGTTAGGGAGCAGTACTTC,CATSRAPRQGVREQYF
TRBJ1-2,few,TRBV29-1,-,14,TGCAGCGTTGAAGATCCGGGGGGCGCAGATGGCTACACCTTC,CSVEDPGGADGYTF
TRBJ2-1,-,TRBV5-1,TRBD1,14,TGCGCCAGCAGCTACACAGGGGACTACAATGAGCAGTTCTTC,CASSYTGDYNEQFF
TRBJ2-7,few,TRBV4-2,-,14,TGTGCCAGCAGCCAAGATACAGAAGCTGCCGAGCAGTACTTC,CASSQDTEAAEQYF
TRBJ2-7,few,TRBV30,TRBD1,15,TGTGCCTGGGGGACAGGACAGGCCCCATTCTACGAGCAGTACTTC,CAWGTGQAPFYEQYF
TRBJ1-5,-,TRBV30,-,14,TGTGCCTGGAGCGTGGACAGCTCAAATCAGCCCCAGCATTTT,CAWSVDSSNQPQHF
TRBJ1-1,-,TRBV7-9,-,12,TGTGCCAGCAGCTTAGCTAACGCCGGCGCTTTCTTT,CASSLANAGAFF
TRBJ1-1,-,TRBV14,-,13,TGTGCCAGCAGCCAAATGGGGAACACTGAAGCTTTCTTT,CASSQMGNTEAFF
TRBJ1-1,-,TRBV28,-,14,TGTGCCAGCAGTTTTGGCGGGGGGCAGACTGAAGCTTTCTTT,CASSFGGGQTEAFF
TRBJ2-1,-,TRBV6-6,TRBD2,15,TGTGCCAGCAGTCGGACTAGCGGGGCGGGGGATGAGCAGTTCTTC,CASSRTSGAGDEQFF
TRBJ1-5,-,TRBV29-1,-,15,TGCAGCGTTGAAGGGGAAGGGGCTCAATGGCAGCCCCAGCATTTT,CSVEGEGAQWQPQHF
TRBJ1-1,-,TRBV7-9,-,13,TGTGCCAGCAGCCCCTCGATGAACACTGAAGCTTTCTTT,CASSPSMNTEAFF
TRBJ2-3,-,TRBV15,TRBD2,17,TGTGCCACCAGCAGACAAGGACTAGCGGGGAACACAGATACGCAGTATTTT,CATSRQGLAGNTDTQYF
TRBJ2-1,-,TRBV7-9,TRBD2,16,TGTGCCAGCAGCGGCTCGGGGGGGAGCTCCTACAATGAGCAGTTCTTC,CASSGSGGSSYNEQFF
TRBJ2-2,few,TRBV30,-,14,TGTGCCTGGAGTCGGACCCACCTCCGCGGGGAGCTGTTTTTT,CAWSRTHLRGELFF
TRBJ2-1,few,TRBV27,TRBD2,15,TGTGCCAGCAGTAATCCCCAGCGGGGGGTCAATGAGCAGTTCTTC,CASSNPQRGVNEQFF
TRBJ2-1,few,TRBV6-1,-,14,TGTGCCAGCACCGGCAGGGAACCCTACAATGAGCAGTTCTTC,CASTGREPYNEQFF
TRBJ2-5,-,TRBV7-9,-,12,TGTGCCAGCAGCGGAAGAGAAGAGACCCAGTACTTC,CASSGREETQYF
TRBJ1-2,-,TRBV6-5,-,11,TGTGCCAGCAGTTATGGGGATGGCTACACCTTC,CASSYGDGYTF
TRBJ2-5,-,TRBV7-2,-,15,TGTGCCAGCAGCCCACGGAGGACGGGCCAAGAGACCCAGTACTTC,CASSPRRTGQETQYF
TRBJ1-1,-,TRBV27,-,14,TGTGCCAGCAGTTTATTGACCGGGAACACTGAAGCTTTCTTT,CASSLLTGNTEAFF
TRBJ2-7,-,TRBV27,-,12,TGTGCCAGCAGAACCCAGGGTTACGAGCAGTACTTC,CASRTQGYEQYF
TRBJ2-7,few,TRBV9,TRBD1,14,TGTGCCAGCAGCCCAGGACAGGCTAACTACGAGCAGTACTTC,CASSPGQANYEQYF
TRBJ1-5,-,TRBV27,-,13,TGTGCCAGCAGTTTGGCAGTAAATCAGCCCCAGCATTTT,CASSLAVNQPQHF
TRBJ2-7,-,TRBV9,-,14,TGTGCCAGCAGCCCTGAGAGTATCCCCTACGAGCAGTACTTC,CASSPESIPYEQYF
TRBJ2-7,-,TRBV30,-,15,TGTGCCTGGAGTGGAACGATTGGCCTTAGGGACGAGCAGTACTTC,CAWSGTIGLRDEQYF
TRBJ1-1,few,TRBV29-1,-,12,TGCAGCGTTGAAGATTTGGCAACTGAAGCTTTCTTT,CSVEDLATEAFF
TRBJ1-5,few,TRBV23-1,-,15,TGCGCCAGCAGTTGTCGGCCGGCGGGCAATCAGCCCCAGCATTTT,CASSCRPAGNQPQHF